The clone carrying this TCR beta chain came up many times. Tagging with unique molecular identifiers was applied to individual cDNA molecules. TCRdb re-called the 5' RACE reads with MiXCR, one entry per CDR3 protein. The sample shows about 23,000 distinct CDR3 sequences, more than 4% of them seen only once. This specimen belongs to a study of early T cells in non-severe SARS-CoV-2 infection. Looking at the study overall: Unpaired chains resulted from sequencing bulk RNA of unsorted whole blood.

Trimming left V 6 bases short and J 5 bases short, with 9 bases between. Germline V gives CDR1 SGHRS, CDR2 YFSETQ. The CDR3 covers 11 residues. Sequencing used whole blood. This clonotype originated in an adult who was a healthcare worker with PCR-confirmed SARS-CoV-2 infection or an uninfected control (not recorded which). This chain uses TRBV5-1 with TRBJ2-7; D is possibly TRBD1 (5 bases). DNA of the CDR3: TGCGCCAGCATTCAGGGCGACGAGCAGTACTTC. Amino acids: CASIQGDEQYF.